This TCR beta chain is drawn from a study of cytomegalovirus exposure and HLA in healthy donors. Study-level findings and limits: A cluster of highly shared sequence variants was likely a sequencing artifact.

The germline V gene has CDR1 MGHRA and CDR2 YSYEKL. V was pared by 1 base and J by 0 bases, with 10 bases between. The CDR3 has 16 residues. Primers: 60 Vbeta forward and 13 Jbeta reverse. Profiling relied on immunoSEQ multiplex PCR, and the TCRdb table lists in-frame clones only, not all of them. The sample includes around 75,000 clones, 75% to 80% of them seen just once. Remarks on this clone: What it binds is not known.

This clonotype was obtained from a man aged 35-49 years in good health and CMV-seronegative. The chain links TRBV4-1 to TRBJ1-3; D gene ambiguous. Sequenced: PBMCs. The CDR3 spells CASSQVQQLSGNTIYF. The CDR3 coding sequence is TGCGCCAGCAGCCAAGTTCAACAGCTCTCTGGAAACACCATATATTTT.